A selection of T cell receptor beta chains follows, all from one sample in a study of blood T cell repertoires in COVID-19. Method: immunoSEQ multiplex PCR; TCRdb's copy keeps in-frame clones and lacks some. The sample has 20,000 to 30,000 clones; 90% are singletons. The sequenced sample consisted of peripheral blood. The receptors originated from a man between 65 and 85 years old with acute or convalescent COVID-19. CDR3s include the opening cysteine and the closing phenylalanine or tryptophan. The D gene is left open where the match is weak. Clone size, where shown, is once, few, many, or a class for clones that have expanded.

v_call,clone_size,d_call,j_call,cdr3_aa,cdr3_nt
TRBV7-9,medium-sized,NA,TRBJ2-7,CASSSQTGSEQYF,TGTGCCAGCAGCTCCCAAACAGGATCCGAGCAGTACTTC
TRBV6-5,NA,NA,TRBJ1-2,CATVKKTGVVGYTF,TGTGCCACAGTTAAAAAGACAGGAGTAGTTGGCTACACCTTC
TRBV5-1,NA,NA,TRBJ1-2,CASSLVGDNYGYTF,TGCGCCAGCAGCTTGGTCGGGGATAACTATGGCTACACCTTC
TRBV6-4,NA,NA,TRBJ2-1,CASSEEGVGEQFF,TGTGCCAGCAGTGAAGAGGGAGTGGGGGAGCAGTTCTTC
TRBV19,NA,TRBD2,TRBJ2-3,CASTGQREGRDTQYF,TGTGCCAGTACTGGGCAGCGGGAGGGCCGCGATACGCAGTATTTT
TRBV18,NA,TRBD1,TRBJ2-1,CASSPQVLDRVNNEQFF,TGTGCCAGCTCACCGCAGGTACTCGACAGGGTCAACAATGAGCAGTTCTTC
TRBV3-1/TRBV3-2,NA,TRBD1,TRBJ1-2,CASSIGQGYGYTF,TGTGCCAGCAGTATAGGACAGGGATACGGCTACACCTTC
TRBV7-3,NA,NA,TRBJ2-3,CASSLIGGSSTDTQYF,TGTGCCAGCAGCTTAATCGGAGGGAGCTCCACAGATACGCAGTATTTT
TRBV6-1,NA,NA,TRBJ1-5,CASSEIGTIRSSQPQHF,TGTGCCAGCAGTGAAATTGGGACAATAAGGAGCAGTCAGCCCCAGCATTTT
TRBV11-2,NA,TRBD1,TRBJ1-2,CASSPGQDYGYTF,TGTGCCAGCAGCCCGGGACAGGACTATGGCTACACCTTC
TRBV29-1,NA,TRBD1,TRBJ1-4,CSVGSGGDEKLFF,TGCAGCGTGGGTTCAGGGGGCGACGAAAAACTGTTTTTT
TRBV6-5,NA,TRBD1,TRBJ2-7,CASSSWDSYEQYF,TGTGCCAGCAGTTCTTGGGACAGCTACGAGCAGTACTTC
TRBV5-6,NA,TRBD2,TRBJ2-1,CASSFLAGGLYNEQFF,TGTGCCAGCAGCTTTTTAGCGGGAGGTCTATACAATGAGCAGTTCTTC
TRBV27,NA,TRBD1,TRBJ1-2,CASSSLGQGGGYGYTF,TGTGCCAGCAGTTCCCTAGGACAGGGCGGAGGGTATGGCTACACCTTC
TRBV10-3,NA,NA,TRBJ2-2,CAISESWDITGELFF,TGTGCCATCAGTGAGTCATGGGACATAACCGGGGAGCTGTTTTTT
TRBV6-5,NA,TRBD2,TRBJ2-2,CASSSPAGVGTGELFF,TGTGCCAGCAGTTCGCCAGCGGGAGTAGGGACCGGGGAGCTGTTTTTT
TRBV9,NA,NA,TRBJ1-4,CASSVQSTNEKLFF,TGTGCCAGCAGCGTGCAGTCAACTAATGAAAAACTGTTTTTT
TRBV6-1,NA,TRBD2,TRBJ2-7,CASSEALAGVSEQYF,TGTGCCAGCAGTGAAGCACTAGCGGGAGTGTCTGAGCAGTACTTC
TRBV11-3,NA,TRBD1,TRBJ1-1,CASSSKQGGTEAFF,TGTGCCAGCAGCTCGAAACAGGGGGGCACTGAAGCTTTCTTT
TRBV7-2,NA,TRBD2,TRBJ2-5,CASSLRVSGLGETQYF,TGTGCCAGCAGCTTACGGGTGTCGGGACTAGGAGAGACCCAGTACTTC
TRBV18,NA,TRBD1,TRBJ1-6,CASSQQRQGWSYNSPLHF,TGTGCCAGCTCACAACAAAGACAGGGTTGGTCCTATAATTCACCCCTCCACTTT
TRBV7-6,NA,TRBD1,TRBJ2-1,CASNKQGAARPYEQFF,TGTGCCAGCAATAAACAGGGGGCAGCTCGGCCCTATGAGCAGTTCTTC
TRBV28,NA,NA,TRBJ1-1,CASSLARGSEAFF,TGTGCCAGCAGTTTAGCCAGGGGCAGTGAAGCTTTCTTT
TRBV10-3,once,TRBD2,TRBJ2-3,CAISEGLVADTQYF,TGTGCCATCAGTGAGGGACTAGTTGCAGATACGCAGTATTTT
TRBV9,NA,TRBD2,TRBJ2-1,CASSVTSGSYNEQFF,TGTGCCAGCAGCGTGACTAGCGGCTCCTACAATGAGCAGTTCTTC
TRBV6-5,NA,NA,TRBJ2-7,CASSWDLGFEQYF,TGTGCCAGCAGCTGGGACTTGGGGTTCGAGCAGTACTTC
TRBV7-2,NA,NA,TRBJ1-2,CASSLDRIYGYTF,TGTGCCAGCAGCTTAGACAGGATCTATGGCTACACCTTC
TRBV25-1,NA,TRBD1,TRBJ2-2,CASYLTGGGTGELFF,TGTGCCAGCTATTTGACAGGGGGCGGCACCGGGGAGCTGTTTTTT
TRBV6-2/TRBV6-3,once,TRBD2,TRBJ2-3,CASSYSYGTSGMYGDTQYF,TGTGCCAGCAGTTACTCCTATGGTACTAGCGGGATGTATGGAGATACGCAGTATTTT
TRBV28,NA,TRBD2,TRBJ2-7,CASLQGLAGDEQYF,TGTGCCAGTCTTCAGGGACTAGCGGGAGACGAGCAGTACTTC
TRBV18,NA,TRBD1,TRBJ2-5,CASSPRQGAGGETQYF,TGTGCCAGCTCACCTCGACAGGGGGCCGGAGGAGAGACCCAGTACTTC
TRBV24-1,NA,NA,TRBJ1-4,CATSDPGSTNEKLFF,TGTGCCACCAGTGATCCAGGGTCAACTAATGAAAAACTGTTTTTT
TRBV9,NA,NA,TRBJ2-2,CASSVAGGGRNTGELFF,TGTGCCAGCAGCGTAGCCGGGGGAGGCCGTAACACCGGGGAGCTGTTTTTT
TRBV12-3/TRBV12-4,NA,NA,TRBJ1-5,CASSSREGQPQHF,TGTGCCAGCAGTTCCAGGGAGGGTCAGCCCCAGCATTTT
TRBV27,NA,TRBD1,TRBJ1-5,CASSLRGTALSNQPQHF,TGTGCCAGCAGTTTACGGGGGACAGCCCTTAGCAATCAGCCCCAGCATTTT
TRBV10-1,few,NA,TRBJ2-5,CASSESGLPSLPETQYF,TGCGCCAGCAGTGAGTCCGGACTCCCCTCCCTCCCAGAGACCCAGTACTTC
TRBV25-1,NA,TRBD1,TRBJ1-4,CASSEFDRADEKLFF,TGTGCCAGCAGTGAATTCGACAGGGCGGATGAAAAACTGTTTTTT
TRBV27,NA,NA,TRBJ2-2,CASSPLDSANTGELFF,TGTGCCAGCAGCCCCTTGGACAGCGCGAACACCGGGGAGCTGTTTTTT
TRBV10-2,NA,NA,TRBJ2-1,CASSGWRVNEQFF,TGCGCCAGCAGTGGATGGAGGGTTAATGAGCAGTTCTTC
TRBV5-1,NA,NA,TRBJ2-5,CASSILGSQETQYF,TGCGCCAGCAGTATTCTAGGATCTCAAGAGACCCAGTACTTC
TRBV4-1,NA,TRBD1,TRBJ2-7,CASSQPTGISYEQYF,TGCGCCAGCAGCCAACCGACAGGGATCTCCTACGAGCAGTACTTC
TRBV28,NA,NA,TRBJ1-2,CASSQSGYGYTF,TGTGCCAGCAGCCAATCAGGCTATGGCTACACCTTC
TRBV7-6,NA,NA,TRBJ2-2,CASSPHSENTGELFF,TGTGCCAGCAGCCCCCACTCCGAGAACACCGGGGAGCTGTTTTTT
TRBV29-1,NA,NA,TRBJ2-1,CSVEATGSYNEQFF,TGCAGCGTTGAAGCCACAGGGTCCTACAATGAGCAGTTCTTC
TRBV4-3,NA,NA,TRBJ2-1,CASSQEFGSGYNEQFF,TGCGCCAGCAGCCAAGAGTTCGGGAGCGGCTACAATGAGCAGTTCTTC
TRBV29-1,NA,NA,TRBJ2-5,CSVEPGSQETQYF,TGCAGCGTTGAACCGGGGTCTCAAGAGACCCAGTACTTC
TRBV29-1,NA,NA,TRBJ1-2,CSVEDQGRYGYTF,TGCAGCGTTGAAGATCAGGGCCGGTATGGCTACACCTTC
TRBV21-1,NA,NA,TRBJ1-1,CASSKEDRVFKNTEAFF,TGTGCCAGCAGCAAAGAAGACAGGGTTTTTAAGAACACTGAAGCTTTCTTT